This T cell receptor beta chain was identified during a study of CD8+CD57+ T cells in acquired aplastic anemia. Whole-study findings and limits: Patients versus controls showed no significant CD8+ Simpson's diversity difference. Patients and controls turned out to have roughly 30 CD8+ CDR3 sequences in common.

Genomic DNA constituted the template upon which TCR beta VDJ and CDR3 profiling was performed. TCRdb ran MiXCR on the reads and lists one entry per CDR3 protein. The sample holds around 430,000 distinct CDR3 sequences, less than 35% seen once. About this clonotype itself: Its antigen is unidentified.

CDR1 is MNHNS, CDR2 SASEGT, per germline. The CDR3 loop spans 13 amino acids. V was cut by 6 bases and J by 10 bases, with 13 bases left in between. In patients chosen for sequencing, flow cytometry had shown CD8+CD57+ cell expansion. This sequence was found in a human donor with aplastic anemia. Source material: sorted CD4+, CD8+, or CD8+CD57+ T cells (not recorded which) from PBMCs. The V and J genes are TRBV6-1 and TRBJ1-6, with D uncertain. In nucleotides, the CDR3 is TGTGCCAGCAGGAATGCCTTTGGGTCACCCCTCCACTTT. Translated, it gives CASRNAFGSPLHF.